This T cell receptor (beta chain) was found in a study of blood T cell repertoires in COVID-19. At the level of the study: The study drew acute and convalescent COVID-19 samples from the United States, Italy and Spain.

In the original workflow: Reference gene primer amplification in the assay estimated nucleated cell counts. Only in-frame clones appear in the TCRdb table, and some are missing; sequencing was by immunoSEQ multiplex PCR. Clone size and the V and J calls come from that table; the DNA yielded D and trimming. The sample records 85,000 to 90,000 clones, more than 75% being singletons. The sequenced sample consisted of peripheral blood. The TCR was taken from a human donor in a cohort sampled during active COVID-19.

CDR3 residues: CASSLWGRGLQETQYF. In DNA, the CDR3 is TGTGCCAGCAGTTTATGGGGGCGGGGTTTACAAGAGACCCAGTACTTC. The J gene is TRBJ2-5, the V gene TRBV28, with a weak D call TRBD2 (6 bases). Trimming cost V 0 bases and J 2 bases, with 13 bases left between them. Germline V gene lookup returns CDR1 MDHEN and CDR2 SYDVKM. The CDR3 is 16 amino acids.